The rows below give T cell receptor beta chains drawn from one sample of a study of shared clonotypes between healthy human individuals. This table comes from immunoSEQ multiplex PCR, and its TCRdb copy is limited to in-frame clones, with some not included. The data show more than 550,000 clones, less than 95% seen once. Sequenced material: memory CD8+ T cells from PBMCs. Receptors were obtained from a man younger than 30 in good health. Some clones in this sample may be carry-over from other donors' samples. Each CDR3 is given with its conserved first and last residue. D genes are given only for firm matches. Clone size is shown for a subset of rows, as once, few, many or a class of expanded clone.

clone size,D gene,J gene,V gene,CDR3 DNA,CDR3 protein
NA,NA,TRBJ2-7,TRBV11-2,TGTGCCAGCAGCGGGGACTTCCCCTACGAGCAGTACTTC,CASSGDFPYEQYF
NA,TRBD1,TRBJ1-2,TRBV27,TGTGCCAGCCGACGACAGGGGAGGTATGGCTACACCTTC,CASRRQGRYGYTF
NA,NA,TRBJ2-1,TRBV5-1,TGCGCCAGCAGCTTGGGCTCCTACAATGAGCAGTTCTTC,CASSLGSYNEQFF
NA,TRBD1,TRBJ1-4,TRBV4-1,TGCGCCAGCAGCCGCCGAACCGGGACAGCGGTAGTCGAAAAACTGTTTTTT,CASSRRTGTAVVEKLFF
NA,NA,TRBJ1-2,TRBV6-1,TGTGCCAGCAGTGGGACAAGGACGGGGCACTACTATGGCTACACCTTC,CASSGTRTGHYYGYTF
few,NA,TRBJ1-5,TRBV4-3,TGCGCCAGCAGCCAGAACCGGTGGAATCAGCCCCAGCATTTT,CASSQNRWNQPQHF
NA,TRBD1,TRBJ1-5,TRBV19,TGTGCCAGTAGGGACAGGGGGTACCTTAATCAGCCCCAGCATTTT,CASRDRGYLNQPQHF
few,NA,TRBJ2-3,TRBV6-4,TGTGCCAGCAGTGACGGCGGGCACAGCACAGATACGCAGTATTTT,CASSDGGHSTDTQYF
NA,NA,TRBJ2-5,TRBV30,TGTGCCTGGAGGCCCGCCCGAGGAAAGGGAGAGACCCAGTACTTC,CAWRPARGKGETQYF
many,NA,TRBJ2-7,TRBV6-6,TGTGCCAGCGGCGGTACATACGAGCAGTACTTC,CASGGTYEQYF
NA,NA,TRBJ2-7,TRBV7-2,TGTGCCAGCAGCCTGGGAGGCTACTACGAGCAGTACTTC,CASSLGGYYEQYF
NA,TRBD2,TRBJ2-1,TRBV15,TGTGCCACCAGCGTCCGACTAGCGGGAGTTTCCTACAATGAGCAGTTCTTC,CATSVRLAGVSYNEQFF
NA,TRBD2,TRBJ2-7,TRBV27,TGTGCCAGCAGTTTTGCACTAGCGGGGGAGCAGTACTTC,CASSFALAGEQYF
NA,NA,TRBJ1-1,TRBV7-9,TGTGGCGACGGCGGGTTCATGAACACTGAAGCTTTCTTT,CGDGGFMNTEAFF
NA,NA,TRBJ2-7,TRBV28,TGTGCCAGCAGTACTCCCTACGAGCAGTACTTC,CASSTPYEQYF
NA,NA,TRBJ1-2,TRBV5-4,TGTGCCAGCAGCTACGGAAAAGGGGCCGATGGCTACACCTTC,CASSYGKGADGYTF
NA,NA,TRBJ2-1,TRBV11-2,TGTGCCAGCAGCGCCGCGAATGAGAATAAGGGTCTCTATGAGCAGTTCTTC,CASSAANENKGLYEQFF
NA,NA,TRBJ2-2,TRBV19,TGTGCCAGTAGGGGGCCTAGCGGGGAGCTGTTTTTT,CASRGPSGELFF
NA,TRBD1,TRBJ2-5,TRBV6-5,TGTGCCAGCAGCCCATCGGGACAGCCTAAAGAGACCCAGTACTTC,CASSPSGQPKETQYF
NA,TRBD1,TRBJ2-2,TRBV15,TGTGCCACCAACCCAATCCCGGGACAGTTCACCGGGGAGCTGTTTTTT,CATNPIPGQFTGELFF
NA,NA,TRBJ2-2,TRBV9,TGTGCCAGCAGCGTAGATTGGACGGAGATGAACACCGGGGAGCTGTTTTTT,CASSVDWTEMNTGELFF
NA,NA,TRBJ2-7,TRBV4-1,TGCGCCAGCAGCTACCGGGATCGCTACGAGCAGTACTTC,CASSYRDRYEQYF
NA,TRBD1,TRBJ2-7,TRBV2,TGTGCCAGCAGACCCGGGACAGGAGTACTTTACGAGCAGTACTTC,CASRPGTGVLYEQYF
NA,NA,TRBJ2-1,TRBV9,TGTGCCAGCAGCGTAGCGAGTCTCGCGAGCTCCTACAATGAGCAGTTCTTC,CASSVASLASSYNEQFF
NA,NA,TRBJ2-7,TRBV9,TGTGCCAGCAGCCTGTCTCTTTCCTACGAGCAGTACTTC,CASSLSLSYEQYF
NA,TRBD1,TRBJ1-1,TRBV6-5,TGTGCCAGCAGCCCCAGGGGGAAGTACACTGAAGCTTTCTTT,CASSPRGKYTEAFF
once,NA,TRBJ2-7,TRBV9,TGTGCCAGCGAAACAGGGATAGGGAGCGAGCAGTACTTC,CASETGIGSEQYF
NA,NA,TRBJ2-2,TRBV19,TGTGCCAGTAGTATTAGTTGGCGCAGTGCGAACGCCGGGGAGCTGTTTTTT,CASSISWRSANAGELFF